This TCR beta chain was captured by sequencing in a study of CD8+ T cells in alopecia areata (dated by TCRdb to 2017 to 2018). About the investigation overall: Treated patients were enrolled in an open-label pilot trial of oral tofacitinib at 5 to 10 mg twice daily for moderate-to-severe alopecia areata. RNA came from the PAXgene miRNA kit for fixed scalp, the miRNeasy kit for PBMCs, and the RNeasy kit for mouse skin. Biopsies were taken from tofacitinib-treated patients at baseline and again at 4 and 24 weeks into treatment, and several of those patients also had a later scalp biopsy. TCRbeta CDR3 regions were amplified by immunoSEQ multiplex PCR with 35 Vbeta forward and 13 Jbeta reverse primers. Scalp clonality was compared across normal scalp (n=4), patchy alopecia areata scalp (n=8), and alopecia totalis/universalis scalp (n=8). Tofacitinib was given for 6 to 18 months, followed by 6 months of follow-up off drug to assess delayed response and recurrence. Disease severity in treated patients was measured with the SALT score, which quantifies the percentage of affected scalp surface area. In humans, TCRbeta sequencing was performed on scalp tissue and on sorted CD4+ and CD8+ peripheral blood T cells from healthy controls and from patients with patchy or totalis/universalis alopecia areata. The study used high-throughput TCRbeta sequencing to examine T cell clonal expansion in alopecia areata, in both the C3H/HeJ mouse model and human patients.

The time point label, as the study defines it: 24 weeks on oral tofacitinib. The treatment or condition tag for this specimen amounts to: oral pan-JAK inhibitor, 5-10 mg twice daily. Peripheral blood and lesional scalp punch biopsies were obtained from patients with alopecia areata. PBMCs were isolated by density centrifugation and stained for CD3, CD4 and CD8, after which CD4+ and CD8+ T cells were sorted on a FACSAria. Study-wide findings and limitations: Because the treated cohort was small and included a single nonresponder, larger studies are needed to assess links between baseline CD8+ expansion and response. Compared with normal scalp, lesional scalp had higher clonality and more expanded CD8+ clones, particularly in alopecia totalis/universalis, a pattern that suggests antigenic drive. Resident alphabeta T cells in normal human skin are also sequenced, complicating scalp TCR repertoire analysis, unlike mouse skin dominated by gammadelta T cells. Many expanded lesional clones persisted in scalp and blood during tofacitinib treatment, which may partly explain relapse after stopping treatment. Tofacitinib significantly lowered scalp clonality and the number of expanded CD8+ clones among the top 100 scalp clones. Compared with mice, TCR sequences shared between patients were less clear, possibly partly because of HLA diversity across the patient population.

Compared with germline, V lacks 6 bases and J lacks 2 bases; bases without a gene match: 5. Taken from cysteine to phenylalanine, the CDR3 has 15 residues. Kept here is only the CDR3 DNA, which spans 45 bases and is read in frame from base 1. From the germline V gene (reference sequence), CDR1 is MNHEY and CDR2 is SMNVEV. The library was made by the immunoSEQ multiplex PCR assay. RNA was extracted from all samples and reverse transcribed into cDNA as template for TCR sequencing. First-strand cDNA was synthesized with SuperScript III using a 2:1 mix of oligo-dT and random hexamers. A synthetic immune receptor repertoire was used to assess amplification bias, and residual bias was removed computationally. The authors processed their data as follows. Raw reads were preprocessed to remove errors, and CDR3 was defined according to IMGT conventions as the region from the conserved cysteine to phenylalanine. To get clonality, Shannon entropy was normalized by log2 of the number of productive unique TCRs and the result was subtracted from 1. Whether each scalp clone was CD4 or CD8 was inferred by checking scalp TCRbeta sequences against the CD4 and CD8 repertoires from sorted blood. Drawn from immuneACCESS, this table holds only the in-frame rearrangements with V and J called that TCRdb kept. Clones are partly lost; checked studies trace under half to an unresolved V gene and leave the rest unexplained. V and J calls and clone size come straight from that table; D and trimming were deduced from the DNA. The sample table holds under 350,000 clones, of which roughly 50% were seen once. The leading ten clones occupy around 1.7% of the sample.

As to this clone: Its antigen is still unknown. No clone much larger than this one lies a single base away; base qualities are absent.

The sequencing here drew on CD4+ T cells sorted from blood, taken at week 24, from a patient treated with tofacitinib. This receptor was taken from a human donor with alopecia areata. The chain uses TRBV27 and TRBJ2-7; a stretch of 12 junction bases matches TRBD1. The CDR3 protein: CASSRGQGAAYEQYF. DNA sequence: TGTGCCAGCAGCCGGGGACAGGGGGCGGCCTACGAGCAGTACTTC.